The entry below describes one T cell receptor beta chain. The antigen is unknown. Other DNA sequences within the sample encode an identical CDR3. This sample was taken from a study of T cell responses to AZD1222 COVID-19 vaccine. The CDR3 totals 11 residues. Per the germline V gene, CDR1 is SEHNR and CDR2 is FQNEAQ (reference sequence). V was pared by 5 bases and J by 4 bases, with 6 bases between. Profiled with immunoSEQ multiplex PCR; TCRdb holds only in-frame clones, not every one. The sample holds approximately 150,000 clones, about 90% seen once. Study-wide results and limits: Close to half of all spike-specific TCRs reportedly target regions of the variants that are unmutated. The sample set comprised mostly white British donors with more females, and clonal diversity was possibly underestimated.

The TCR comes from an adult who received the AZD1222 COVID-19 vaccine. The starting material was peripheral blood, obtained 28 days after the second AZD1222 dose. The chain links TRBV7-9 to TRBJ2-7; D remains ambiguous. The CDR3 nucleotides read TGTGCCAGCAGCCCCTCGTACGAGCAGTACTTC. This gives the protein CASSPSYEQYF.